Presented here are 13 T cell receptor beta chains from one specimen sequenced in a study of CD8+ T cells in alopecia areata. RNA was isolated and reverse transcribed to cDNA, the sequencing template. TCRdb's table, derived via immunoSEQ multiplex PCR, lists solely in-frame clones and lacks some. The profile shows about 110,000 clones, around 59% of them singletons. The sample consisted of CD8+ T cells sorted from blood. The receptors were sampled from a human donor in good health.

The rearrangement joins TRBV13 to TRBJ2-7; tentatively, D is TRBD1 or TRBD2 (5 bases each). Trimming removed 2 bases at V and 2 bases at J, with 10 bases between. There are 14 residues in the CDR3. Germline CDR1 reads PRHDT; CDR2 reads FYEKMQ (reference sequence). The CDR3 region has the DNA TGTGCCAGCAGCTTACACGGGGACCCCTACGAGCAGTACTTC. It translates to CASSLHGDPYEQYF.

Only one count was recorded for this clone. J is TRBJ2-7 and V is TRBV5-6; TRBD2 aligns across 7 bases. The CDR3 has 13 amino acids. Per germline, CDR1 SGHDT and CDR2 YYEEEE. The trim removed 1 base at V and 9 bases at J, leaving 7 bases unmatched. The CDR3 DNA reads as TGTGCCAGCAGCTTGAGCGGGAATAACGGGCAGTACTTC. It codes for CASSLSGNNGQYF.

The chain joins TRBV5-1 to TRBJ2-1; TRBD1 matches 8 bases. J lost 6 bases, V lost 4 bases, and 3 bases had no gene match. CDR1 is SGHRS and CDR2 is YFSETQ in the germline V gene. The CDR3 loop spans 13 amino acids. The CDR3 spells CASSGQGPNEQFF. CDR3 nucleotides: TGCGCCAGCAGCGGACAGGGTCCCAATGAGCAGTTCTTC.

This chain uses TRBV4-2 with TRBJ2-7; TRBD2 matches 10 bases. CDR1 and CDR2 (germline): LGHNA, YNFKEQ. Germline trimming cut 1 base from V and 3 bases from J; bases unmatched to any gene: 0. The CDR3 runs 14 residues. CDR3 nucleotide sequence: TGTGCCAGCAGCCAAGGACTAGCGGGCTACGAGCAGTACTTC. This encodes CASSQGLAGYEQYF.

Remarks on this clone: Other DNA variants within this sample encode the same CDR3. The V call is TRBV7-2, the J call TRBJ2-7; no reliable D call. Germline CDR1 reads SGHTA; CDR2 reads FQGNSA. V lost 3 bases to trimming and J lost 1 base, with 4 bases between them. The CDR3 runs to 12 residues. DNA of the CDR3: TGTGCCAGCAGCTTCACTTCCTACGAGCAGTACTTC. It yields the protein CASSFTSYEQYF.

This clone is judged medium-sized. The V and J genes are TRBV10-2 and TRBJ2-2; 8 nucleotides line up with TRBD1. The germline V gene has CDR1 WSHSY and CDR2 SAAADI. V shed 8 bases, J shed 0 bases, and the junction held 2 bases outside the gene matches. This CDR3 is built from 14 residues. DNA for the CDR3: TGCGCCAGCCAGGACAGGGCGAACACCGGGGAGCTGTTTTTT. It codes for CASQDRANTGELFF.

This clone showed up just a few times. Distinct nucleotide sequences in the sample also encode this CDR3. The rearrangement joins TRBV9 to TRBJ2-3; 7 bases are shared with TRBD2. Germline CDR1 is SGDLS and CDR2 is YYNGEE. With 0 bases clipped from V and 0 bases from J, the junction kept 1 base outside the gene matches. This CDR3 contains 15 residues. CDR3 loop: CASSVGAGSTDTQYF. The CDR3 bases are TGTGCCAGCAGCGTAGGAGCGGGGAGCACAGATACGCAGTATTTT.

The chain is built from TRBV11-2 and TRBJ2-2; D not certain. Trimming shortened V by 0 bases and J by 0 bases, and 2 bases separated the two germline ends. The CDR3 sequence is 14 residues long. In germline, CDR1 is SGHAT, CDR2 FQNNGV. In DNA, the CDR3 is TGTGCCAGCAGCTTAGAACCGAACACCGGGGAGCTGTTTTTT. Translating it yields CASSLEPNTGELFF.

V usage is TRBV4-3 and J usage is TRBJ1-1; possible D gene TRBD1, 5 bases. This CDR3 is 13 amino acids long. Trimming stripped 0 bases from V and 3 bases from J, with 5 bases between. Germline CDR1 is LGHNA and CDR2 is YSLEER. The DNA of the CDR3 is TGCGCCAGCAGCCAAGAACAGGACACTGAAGCTTTCTTT. Its translation: CASSQEQDTEAFF.

This clone was counted only a few times. V usage is TRBV4-1 and J usage is TRBJ1-5; TRBD1 matches at 10 bases. CDR3 length: 15 residues. The J segment lost 8 bases and the V segment lost 2 bases, leaving 6 bases of the junction unmatched. Germline V gene data show CDR1 as MGHRA and CDR2 as YSYEKL. CDR3 sequence: CASSQTGQGLEPQHF. The DNA for the CDR3 is TGCGCCAGCAGCCAAACGGGACAGGGGCTTGAGCCCCAGCATTTT.

J is TRBJ2-5 and V is TRBV29-1; no clear D. TRBJ2-7 explains the end of the DNA better; the J call may be wrong. Germline CDR1 SQVTM, CDR2 ANQGSEA. The CDR3 is 12 residues long. The CDR3 bases are TGCAGCGTTGGTGGGGTCTCCGGCGAGCAGTACTTC. Translated, it gives CSVGGVSGEQYF.

The V and J genes are TRBV5-1 and TRBJ2-1; TRBD2 agrees at 7 bases. Trimming removed 3 bases from V and 0 bases from J; junction bases left unmatched: 6. The CDR3 totals 16 residues. CDR1 is SGHRS and CDR2 is YFSETQ in the germline V gene. The CDR3 is CASSSRGGRSYNEQFF. Written as DNA, the CDR3 is TGCGCCAGCAGCTCGCGCGGGGGACGCTCCTACAATGAGCAGTTCTTC.

The chain joins TRBV4-3 to TRBJ2-3; TRBD1 matches at 10 bases. With 2 bases clipped from V and 6 bases from J, the junction kept 11 bases outside the gene matches. CDR1 and CDR2 (germline): LGHNA, YSLEER. The CDR3 extends over 17 amino acids. The CDR3 loop reads CASSQLKPGQGKDTQYF. The CDR3 DNA sequence: TGCGCCAGCAGCCAACTGAAACCGGGACAGGGGAAGGATACGCAGTATTTT.